A single sample is the source of the 21 T cell receptor beta chains below, sequenced in a study of T cell changes during pregnancy in multiple sclerosis. Libraries were prepared by immunoSEQ multiplex PCR; TCRdb keeps only in-frame clonotypes and omits some of them. The sample carries 40,000 to 55,000 clones, roughly 90% recorded once. This material consisted of peripheral blood, taken in the first trimester of pregnancy. The receptors here all came from a female donor in good health, enrolled as a control in a pregnancy study.

The chain uses TRBV13 and TRBJ1-6; the D gene is possibly TRBD1 (5 bases). In germline, CDR1 is PRHDT, CDR2 FYEKMQ (reference sequence). V lost 2 bases, J lost 9 bases, and 11 bases lay in between. The CDR3 runs to 14 residues. The CDR3 protein is CASSLSRASSPLHF. The CDR3 DNA reads as TGTGCCAGCAGCTTAAGCAGGGCCAGTTCACCCCTCCACTTT.

The chain couples TRBV2 to TRBJ1-2; 7 nucleotides line up with TRBD1. Per the germline V gene, CDR1 is SNHLY and CDR2 is FYNNEI. The ends lost 7 bases at V and 0 bases at J; junction bases unmatched: 2. The CDR3 extends over 13 amino acids. Here the CDR3 reads CASIGTANYGYTF. In DNA form, the CDR3 reads TGTGCCAGCATAGGGACAGCTAACTATGGCTACACCTTC.

The V call is TRBV2, the J call TRBJ2-7; 9 bases line up with TRBD1. Germline CDR1 and CDR2: SNHLY and FYNNEI. This CDR3 is 13 amino acids long. Unmatched junction bases numbered 3, after V lost 5 bases and J lost 4 bases. CDR3 nucleotides: TGTGCCAGCAGTTGGGACAGGGCGTACGAGCAGTACTTC. This codes for CASSWDRAYEQYF.

V gene TRBV27 combines with J gene TRBJ1-6; 10 bases line up with TRBD1. From germline, CDR1 is MNHEY and CDR2 SMNVEV (reference sequence). The CDR3 extends over 18 amino acids. V shed 6 bases, J shed 0 bases, and the junction held 8 bases outside the gene matches. CDR3 protein: CASSLQGQGSSYNSPLHF. The DNA for the CDR3 is TGTGCCAGCAGCCTCCAGGGACAGGGGAGCTCCTATAATTCACCCCTCCACTTT.

The genes are TRBV5-1 and TRBJ1-1, with 8 bases that match TRBD1. The CDR3 consists of 15 residues. With V trimmed by 0 bases and J by 4 bases, 5 bases remained unmatched. Per the germline V gene, CDR1 is SGHRS and CDR2 is YFSETQ. This CDR3 is CASSLVGQGGTEAFF. In DNA form, the CDR3 reads TGCGCCAGCAGCTTGGTCGGACAGGGAGGCACTGAAGCTTTCTTT. Based on the CDR3 plus reference TRBV5-1 and TRBJ1-1, the full variable domain is KAGVTQTPRYLIKTRGQQVTLSCSPISGHRSVSWYQQTPGQGLQFLFEYFSETQRNKGNFPGRFSGRQFSNSRSEMNVSTLELGDSALYLCASSLVGQGGTEAFFGQGTRLTVV.

This clone was detected only once. This sequence joins TRBV4-1 and TRBJ2-1, with 11 nucleotides matching TRBD2. Germline CDR1 is MGHRA and CDR2 is YSYEKL. The CDR3 length is 16 residues. V shed 6 bases and J 2 bases; nucleotides not matched to a gene: 6. The DNA for the CDR3 is TGCGCCAGCAGGTCGACTAGCGGGAACACCTACAATGAGCAGTTCTTC. Protein product: CASRSTSGNTYNEQFF.

The genes are TRBV7-2 and TRBJ2-7; D remains ambiguous. Germline V gene sequence: CDR1 SGHTA, CDR2 FQGNSA. The CDR3 contains 11 residues. The V gene lost 8 bases and the J gene lost 1 base, with 6 bases spanning the gap. This CDR3 is CASGLSYEQYF. In nucleotides, the CDR3 is TGTGCCAGCGGGCTGTCCTACGAGCAGTACTTC. The whole variable domain, filled in from reference TRBV7-2 and TRBJ2-7, reads GAGVSQSPSNKVTEKGKDVELRCDPISGHTALYWYRQSLGQGLEFLIYFQGNSAPDKSGLPSDRFSAERTGGSVSTLTIQRTQQEDSAVYLCASGLSYEQYFGPGTRLTVT.

V is TRBV11-2 and J is TRBJ1-2; no reliable D call. CDR1 is SGHAT, CDR2 FQNNGV, per germline. This CDR3 region has 15 residues. The V and J ends lost 5 bases and 4 bases respectively, with 17 bases between them. The chain's CDR3 is CASSANAGQSYGYTF. For the CDR3, the DNA is TGTGCCAGCAGCGCGAACGCTGGGCAGAGCTATGGCTACACCTTC.

V is TRBV7-6 and J is TRBJ2-5; tentatively, D is TRBD1 (6 bases). The CDR3 is 14 residues long. Trimming removed 3 bases from V and 2 bases from J, with 10 bases in between. Germline CDR1 is SGHVS and CDR2 is FNYEAQ. The CDR3 nucleotides are TGTGCCAGCAGCTTCGGACAGATACAAGAGACCCAGTACTTC. It is translated as CASSFGQIQETQYF. Full variable domain (outside the CDR3, taken from reference TRBV7-6 and TRBJ2-5): GAGVSQSPRYKVTKRGQDVALRCDPISGHVSLYWYRQALGQGPEFLTYFNYEAQQDKSGLPNDRFSAERPEGSISTLTIQRTEQRDSAMYRCASSFGQIQETQYFGPGTRLLVL.

V is TRBV5-6 and J is TRBJ1-4; 9 bases agree with TRBD1. Per the germline V gene, CDR1 is SGHDT and CDR2 is YYEEEE. The trim removed 2 bases at V and 8 bases at J, leaving 4 bases unmatched. CDR3 length: 14 residues. The CDR3 nucleotides are TGTGCCAGCAGCTTATGGACAGGGGTCGAAAAACTGTTTTTT. Protein: CASSLWTGVEKLFF.

This clone occurred once. This chain connects TRBV7-3 to TRBJ2-1, with a tentative D call TRBD1 (5 bases). Per the germline V gene, CDR1 is SGHTA and CDR2 is FQGTGA. V dropped 8 bases and J dropped 5 bases, with 16 bases sitting between them. The CDR3 length is 14 residues. As DNA, the CDR3 is TGTGCCAGCCGCCCCAGGGCAGGGAACAATGAGCAGTTCTTC. Its protein is CASRPRAGNNEQFF.

The chain couples TRBV5-1 to TRBJ2-7; D remains unclear. V lost 4 bases, J lost 0 bases, and 11 bases lay in between. CDR1 is SGHRS and CDR2 is YFSETQ in the germline V gene. The CDR3 has 14 residues. Here the CDR3 DNA reads TGCGCCAGCAGCCAACAGAGTAGCTCCTACGAGCAGTACTTC. It encodes CASSQQSSSYEQYF. Drawing the rest from reference TRBV5-1 and TRBJ2-7, the complete variable domain is KAGVTQTPRYLIKTRGQQVTLSCSPISGHRSVSWYQQTPGQGLQFLFEYFSETQRNKGNFPGRFSGRQFSNSRSEMNVSTLELGDSALYLCASSQQSSSYEQYFGPGTRLTVT.

The J gene is TRBJ2-1, the V gene TRBV7-9, with 8 bases lining up with TRBD2. The CDR3 length is 15 residues. J gave up 2 bases and V 2 bases, and 2 bases lay outside the gene matches. Germline V CDR1 and CDR2: SEHNR, FQNEAQ (reference sequence). CDR3 bases: TGTGCCAGCAGCTTACTAGCGGGCCCCTACAATGAGCAGTTCTTC. Translating gives CASSLLAGPYNEQFF. The variable domain in full, with the rest retrieved from reference TRBV7-9 and TRBJ2-1, is DTGVSQNPRHKITKRGQNVTFRCDPISEHNRLYWYRQTLGQGPEFLTYFQNEAQLEKSRLLSDRFSAERPKGSFSTLEIQRTEQGDSAMYLCASSLLAGPYNEQFFGPGTRLTVL.

The chain couples TRBV13 to TRBJ2-5; 10 bases are a match to TRBD2. This CDR3 is built from 15 residues. CDR1 is PRHDT, CDR2 FYEKMQ, per germline (reference sequence). V lost 5 bases to trimming and J lost 3 bases; unmatched junction nucleotides: 6. The CDR3 DNA reads as TGTGCCAGCAGCCTTTGGACTAGCGGTGAAGAGACCCAGTACTTC. Translation gives CASSLWTSGEETQYF.

The rearrangement joins TRBV7-3 to TRBJ2-7; 7 positions agree with TRBD2. V dropped 2 bases and J dropped 0; count of bases not matched to a gene: 10. The CDR3 is 17 amino acids. CDR1 is SGHTA and CDR2 is FQGTGA in the germline V gene. The CDR3 sequence is CASSLSTDRDYSYEQYF. In nucleotides, the CDR3 is TGTGCCAGCAGCTTATCCACGGACCGGGACTACTCCTACGAGCAGTACTTC.

The rearrangement links TRBV2 to TRBJ1-5; the match to TRBD1 covers 8 bases. Germline assignment: CDR1 SNHLY and CDR2 FYNNEI. Trimming cost V 6 bases and J 6 bases; bases outside gene matches: 10. This CDR3 region has 15 residues. The CDR3 loop reads CASSLGTGGVQPQHF. In DNA form, the CDR3 reads TGTGCCAGCAGCTTAGGAACAGGGGGTGTTCAGCCCCAGCATTTT.

V usage is TRBV2 and J usage is TRBJ2-7, with no clear D. V lost 5 bases and J 2 bases, leaving 4 bases between the germline ends. CDR3 size: 11 residues. Per the germline V gene, CDR1 is SNHLY and CDR2 is FYNNEI. The CDR3 loop is CASSPAYEQYF. Written as DNA, the CDR3 is TGTGCCAGCAGTCCGGCCTACGAGCAGTACTTC.

V is TRBV10-2 and J is TRBJ2-2, with 11 bases aligning to TRBD1. Germline CDR1 reads WSHSY; CDR2 reads SAAADI. The CDR3 contains 17 residues. Trimming took 5 bases from V and 7 from J; bases not matched to a gene: 12. The chain's CDR3 is CASSMRTGGESGGELFF. The CDR3 DNA follows: TGCGCCAGCAGTATGCGGACAGGGGGCGAGAGTGGCGGGGAGCTGTTTTTT.

DNA of the CDR3: TGTGCCAGCAGCGGGGGACAGTACCTTACGCAGTATTTT. Translated: CASSGGQYLTQYF. This chain connects TRBV7-9 to TRBJ2-3, with 7 bases aligning to TRBD1. This CDR3 is 13 amino acids long. CDR1 and CDR2 (germline): SEHNR, FQNEAQ (reference sequence). Trimming at V came to 5 bases and at J to 8 bases, leaving 7 bases not matched to a gene.

The CDR3 reads CASSLRRTGVREQFF. CDR3 nucleotide sequence: TGTGCCAGCAGCTTACGTCGGACAGGGGTCAGGGAGCAGTTCTTC. The J gene is TRBJ2-1, the V gene TRBV13, with 9 nucleotides matching TRBD1. CDR1 is PRHDT and CDR2 is FYEKMQ in the germline V gene (reference sequence). This CDR3 is built from 15 residues. V was pared by 2 bases and J by 10 bases, with 9 bases of the junction left unmatched.

This CDR3 is CASSRGQSSNQPQHF. As DNA, the CDR3 is TGTGCCAGTAGTAGAGGACAGTCGAGCAATCAGCCCCAGCATTTT. V is TRBV19 and J is TRBJ1-5; D possibly corresponds to TRBD1 (6 bases). Trimming took 4 bases from V and 1 from J, leaving 11 bases between them. Germline CDR1 reads LNHDA; CDR2 reads SQIVND (reference sequence). CDR3 length: 15 amino acids.